The sequence of this TCR beta chain was determined in a study of shared clonotypes between healthy human individuals. TCRdb's copy holds only in-frame clones and misses some; the assay was immunoSEQ multiplex PCR. Seen here are roughly 1,600,000 clones, less than 99% observed once, and the top ten hold under 0.45%. Germline V gene sequence: CDR1 SGHVS, CDR2 FNYEAQ. J was trimmed by 2 bases and V by 5 bases; bases with no gene match: 5. This CDR3 spans 15 amino acids. Researchers partitioned CD4+ cells into CD45RA+ naive and CD45RA-negative memory subsets. The sample comprised naive CD4+ T cells sorted from blood. Subset meaning: CD45RA+ positively selected. V and J are TRBV7-6 and TRBJ2-7; 11 nucleotides line up with TRBD2. The TCR sequence derives from a man between 25 and 39 years old in good health. CDR3 DNA: TGTGCCAGCAGCGCAACTAGCGGGAGTACCTACGAGCAGTACTTC. Amino acids: CASSATSGSTYEQYF.